The clone carrying this TCR beta chain was recorded a few times. TCR beta CDR3 sequences were amplified from RNA transcripts. TCR CDR3 underwent first-round RT-PCR with the HTBI primer set. A single record per CDR3 protein comes from TCRdb applying MiXCR to the multiplex PCR reads. The sample has about 640,000 distinct CDR3 sequences; more than 12% are singletons. This specimen belongs to a study of T cells in Graves' hyperthyroidism and ophthalmopathy. V gave up 1 base and J gave up 2 bases, with 9 bases separating them. Looked up from germline, CDR1 is SGDLS and CDR2 is YYNGEE. The CDR3 consists of 15 residues.

The sequence derives from a woman aged 45-65 years with Graves' ophthalmopathy. V and J are TRBV9 and TRBJ2-2; D not certain. The sequenced sample was blood. The CDR3 sequence: CASSVRSINTGELFF. As DNA, the CDR3 is TGTGCCAGCAGCGTAAGGTCGATTAACACCGGGGAGCTGTTTTTT.